The next 17 T cell receptor beta chains were all read from a single sample in a study of CD8 T cells in ankylosing spondylitis. Antigen specificity for these receptors is unknown. TCRdb called the 5' RACE reads again in MiXCR, with one record for every CDR3 protein. The sample comprises about 500,000 distinct CDR3 sequences, roughly 13% of which are singletons, and about 6.8% rests with the top ten. Whole-study findings and limits: Roughly eight highly homologous variants made up a TCR beta motif that seemed to typify ankylosing spondylitis blood.

Sequencing was carried out using blood, either unsorted or a sorted T cell fraction (not recorded which). These receptors were obtained from a male donor with ankylosing spondylitis.

This clonotype showed up just once. V is TRBV27 and J is TRBJ2-7; D uncertain. CDR1 is MNHEY, CDR2 SMNVEV, per germline (reference sequence). Trimming pared 3 bases from V and 7 bases from J, leaving 10 bases between. The CDR3 is made up of 12 amino acids. The CDR3 nucleotides read TGTGCCAGCAGTTTGGCCCTAGGGGAGCAGTACTTC. Protein sequence: CASSLALGEQYF.

This clonotype was picked up a small number of times. This chain uses TRBV20-1 with TRBJ2-5; the D call may be TRBD1 or TRBD2 (5 bases each). The germline gives CDR1 DFQATT, CDR2 SNEGSKA (reference sequence). The CDR3 has 15 amino acids. Trimming stripped 5 bases from V and 0 bases from J, with 16 bases between. For the CDR3, the DNA is TGCAGTGCTTATACTCTGGGACGTAACCAAGAGACCCAGTACTTC. It codes for CSAYTLGRNQETQYF.

The chain has TRBV6-5 and TRBJ2-3; TRBD1 is a possible D gene (6 bases). Trimming took off 0 bases at V and 4 bases at J, with 17 bases between the two ends. CDR3 length: 17 residues. The germline CDR1 and CDR2 sequences are MNHEY and SVGAGI. The CDR3 region is CASSYSYAGVRADTQYF. The CDR3, as DNA: TGTGCCAGCAGTTACTCATACGCAGGGGTTAGGGCAGATACGCAGTATTTT.

This clonotype was seen a handful of times. This chain connects TRBV4-1 to TRBJ2-3, with 11 bases matching TRBD2. CDR1 is MGHRA and CDR2 is YSYEKL in the germline V gene. The CDR3 contains 15 residues. After removal of 4 bases from V and 5 bases from J, the junction contained 5 bases not matched to a gene. In nucleotides, the CDR3 is TGCGCCAGCAGCCCAAATAGCGGGAGGGGAGATACGCAGTATTTT. Translation: CASSPNSGRGDTQYF.

This clonotype was seen more than once but under ten times. V usage is TRBV7-2 and J usage is TRBJ2-5; D not resolved. Germline CDR1 is SGHTA and CDR2 is FQGNSA. V was cut by 2 bases and J by 5 bases, with 9 bases left in between. The CDR3 is 13 amino acids. CDR3 nucleotide sequence: TGTGCCAGCAGCTTAACGAGGCGCGAGACCCAGTACTTC. Translation: CASSLTRRETQYF.

This clonotype was found a few times. The chain joins TRBV12-5 to TRBJ2-1; 8 bases fit TRBD2. V was pared by 0 bases and J by 10 bases, with 2 bases of the junction left unmatched. Germline values: CDR1 LGHNT, CDR2 FRNRAP. The CDR3 covers 13 residues. CDR3 DNA: TGTGCTAGTGGTTTGGTGATAGCGGGGGAGCAGTTCTTC. Translating it yields CASGLVIAGEQFF.

This clonotype was recorded a few times. This rearrangement joins TRBV5-1 to TRBJ2-3; 11 nucleotides line up with TRBD2. The CDR3 loop spans 16 amino acids. With 4 bases clipped from V and 5 bases from J, the junction kept 9 bases outside the gene matches. The V gene's germline CDR1 is SGHRS and CDR2 YFSETQ. The CDR3 region is CASSMGLAATGDTQYF. The CDR3 coding sequence is TGCGCCAGCAGCATGGGACTAGCGGCAACCGGAGATACGCAGTATTTT. The whole variable domain, remainder taken from reference TRBV5-1 and TRBJ2-3, is KAGVTQTPRYLIKTRGQQVTLSCSPISGHRSVSWYQQTPGQGLQFLFEYFSETQRNKGNFPGRFSGRQFSNSRSEMNVSTLELGDSALYLCASSMGLAATGDTQYFGPGTRLTVL.

This clonotype was observed a few times. The V gene is TRBV19, the J gene TRBJ1-5; TRBD1 agrees at 7 bases. With 0 bases clipped from V and 2 bases from J, the junction kept 7 bases outside the gene matches. Germline values: CDR1 LNHDA, CDR2 SQIVND (reference sequence). The CDR3 length is 17 residues. Written as DNA, the CDR3 is TGTGCCAGTAGTATAGATACCGGGACAGCGGGCAATCAGCCCCAGCATTTT. It encodes CASSIDTGTAGNQPQHF.

This clonotype was detected many times. The V gene is TRBV2, the J gene TRBJ1-1, with D tentatively TRBD1 (6 bases). The CDR3 is 15 amino acids. Per germline, CDR1 SNHLY and CDR2 FYNNEI. Trimming pared 6 bases from V and 1 base from J, leaving 15 bases between. CDR3 in amino acids: CASSDPTGENTEAFF. CDR3 DNA: TGTGCCAGCAGCGACCCGACAGGCGAGAACACTGAAGCTTTCTTT.

This clonotype has a handful of counts. The chain recombines TRBV6-2 or TRBV6-3 with TRBJ2-7; TRBD2 might be the D (6 bases). This CDR3 is 14 amino acids long. V dropped 6 bases and J dropped 2 bases, with 14 bases sitting between them. Germline CDR1 is MNHEY and CDR2 is SVGEGT. The CDR3 DNA reads TGTGCCAGCAGCCACTACTCGGGAGCCTACGAGCAGTACGTC. It translates to CASSHYSGAYEQYV.

This clonotype was detected only a few times. V usage is TRBV5-1 and J usage is TRBJ2-1, with 11 bases matching TRBD2. V lost 4 bases and J lost 4; bases outside the gene matches: 13. Germline V gene lookup returns CDR1 SGHRS and CDR2 YFSETQ. The CDR3 contains 18 residues. The CDR3 region is CASSPFIVAGGQYNEQFF. The DNA of the CDR3 is TGCGCCAGCAGCCCCTTTATCGTAGCGGGAGGGCAATACAATGAGCAGTTCTTC.

This clonotype was detected ten times or more. The chain combines TRBV12-3 or TRBV12-4 with TRBJ2-1; perhaps D is TRBD1 or TRBD2 (5 bases each). Trimming cost V 6 bases and J 0 bases, with 6 bases left between them. The length of the CDR3 is 13 residues. The DNA of the CDR3 is TGTGCCAGCAGGAGGGGCTCCTACAATGAGCAGTTCTTC. Its protein product is CASRRGSYNEQFF.

This clonotype showed up just a few times. The rearrangement joins TRBV7-2 to TRBJ2-2; weak D call: TRBD2 (5 bases). In germline, CDR1 is SGHTA, CDR2 FQGNSA. The CDR3 has 16 residues. Trimming took 5 bases from V and 3 from J, leaving 16 bases between them. Here the CDR3 reads CASSTRDLWYTGELFF. DNA for the CDR3: TGTGCCAGCAGCACCCGGGATCTGTGGTACACCGGGGAGCTGTTTTTT.

This clonotype has a handful of counts. The V gene is TRBV28, the J gene TRBJ2-3, with 11 bases fitting TRBD2. Germline V CDR1 and CDR2: MDHEN, SYDVKM. Unmatched junction bases numbered 9, after V lost 6 bases and J lost 1 base. This CDR3 is built from 17 residues. The CDR3 region has the DNA TGTGCCAGCAGATCCACCCTACTAGCGGGGGGCACAGATACGCAGTATTTT. Its protein is CASRSTLLAGGTDTQYF.

This clonotype has more than one count but fewer than ten. The chain couples TRBV5-1 to TRBJ2-1; a weak D match, TRBD2 (6 bases). Trimming removed 0 bases from V and 9 bases from J, with 10 bases in between. This CDR3 is 13 amino acids long. Germline-derived CDR1 and CDR2 are SGHRS and YFSETQ. In DNA form, the CDR3 reads TGCGCCAGCAGCTTGGAGGGAGGTTTTGAGCAGTTCTTC. Encoded protein: CASSLEGGFEQFF.

This clonotype was seen more than once but under ten times. CDR3 residues: CSVELSEGDTEAFF. The DNA of the CDR3 is TGCAGCGTTGAATTAAGTGAAGGGGACACTGAAGCTTTCTTT. V gene TRBV29-1 combines with J gene TRBJ1-1; perhaps TRBD1 as D (5 bases). V was pared by 2 bases and J by 3 bases, with 13 bases between. The germline gives CDR1 SQVTM, CDR2 ANQGSEA. The CDR3 totals 14 residues.

This clonotype was seen a few times. V usage is TRBV11-1 and J usage is TRBJ1-2; TRBD1 matches at 8 bases. Unmatched junction bases numbered 20, after V lost 5 bases and J lost 3 bases. Germline assignment: CDR1 SGHAT and CDR2 FQDESV (reference sequence). The CDR3 loop spans 19 amino acids. The CDR3 DNA reads TGTGCCAGCAGCCAAGCCCTCCGACAGGACAGGGTGGAATACTATGGCTACACCTTC. Translation: CASSQALRQDRVEYYGYTF.